This passage covers 11 T cell receptor beta chains from one sample sequenced in a study of blood T cell repertoires in COVID-19. Sequencing was performed with immunoSEQ multiplex PCR; in TCRdb, only in-frame clones are kept and a portion is missing. The data show some 250,000 clones, more than 75% seen once. Sequencing used peripheral blood. Receptor source: a man at least 80 years old with acute or convalescent COVID-19.

The V and J genes are TRBV6-6 and TRBJ2-7; D not resolved. Germline V lookup: CDR1 MNHNY, CDR2 SVGAGI (reference sequence). Between the trimmed V and J ends, which lost 2 bases and 6 bases, there was a span of 11 bases. CDR3 length: 13 residues. CDR3 in amino acids: CASSYPGLGEQYF. In nucleotides, the CDR3 is TGTGCCAGCAGTTACCCAGGTTTGGGCGAGCAGTACTTC.

CDR3 bases: TGCGCCAGCACCCAGGCCGGGGGCTCCTACAATGAGCAGTTCTTC. Residues: CASTQAGGSYNEQFF. This chain connects TRBV5-1 to TRBJ2-1, with D possibly being TRBD2 (6 bases). Germline lookup yields CDR1 SGHRS and CDR2 YFSETQ. Deletions cut 6 bases from V and 0 bases from J, with 13 bases between. The CDR3 length is 15 residues.

The chain couples TRBV29-1 to TRBJ1-1, with TRBD1 matching 8 bases. The CDR3 runs to 13 residues. Germline CDR1 reads SQVTM; CDR2 reads ANQGSEA. Losses at the gene ends were 6 bases for V and 2 bases for J; bases not matched to a gene: 5. The CDR3 loop is CSVGQGGNTEAFF. The CDR3, as DNA: TGCAGCGTCGGACAGGGCGGAAACACTGAAGCTTTCTTT.

The chain recombines TRBV4-3 with TRBJ2-1; D is possibly TRBD1 (6 bases). This CDR3 region has 16 residues. Germline lookup yields CDR1 LGHNA and CDR2 YSLEER. The ends were cut back, 0 bases at V and 4 bases at J, with 13 bases in the middle. CDR3 nucleotide sequence: TGCGCCAGCAGCCAAGATACCCAGGGGATATACAATGAGCAGTTCTTC. It codes for CASSQDTQGIYNEQFF.

V gene TRBV4-1 combines with J gene TRBJ1-4, with TRBD1 matching over 12 bases. The ends lost 1 base at V and 8 bases at J; junction bases unmatched: 5. The CDR3 has 16 amino acids. Germline V gene sequence: CDR1 MGHRA, CDR2 YSYEKL. The CDR3 loop reads CASSQVGTGGTEKLFF. In DNA form, the CDR3 reads TGCGCCAGCAGCCAAGTCGGGACAGGGGGCACCGAAAAACTGTTTTTT.

The chain recombines TRBV7-2 with TRBJ1-5; 7 bases align to TRBD1. This CDR3 comprises 14 residues. Per the germline V gene, CDR1 is SGHTA and CDR2 is FQGNSA. The J segment lost 3 bases and the V segment lost 4 bases, leaving 3 bases of the junction unmatched. In DNA form, the CDR3 reads TGTGCCAGCAGCTCCAGGGGGGACAATCAGCCCCAGCATTTT. Translation: CASSSRGDNQPQHF.

Comments on this clone: The sample contains more than one DNA sequence encoding this CDR3. For the CDR3, the DNA is TGTGCCAGCTCCGAAGCCAATTCACCCCTCCACTTT. As protein: CASSEANSPLHF. The gene calls are TRBV18 and TRBJ1-6; D unresolved. Looked up from germline, CDR1 is KGHSH and CDR2 is LQKENI. Trimming removed 6 bases at V and 7 bases at J, with 7 bases between. The CDR3 totals 12 residues.

The rearrangement joins TRBV5-4 to TRBJ2-5; 15 nucleotides align to TRBD2. The CDR3 loop spans 15 amino acids. V lost 4 bases and J lost 5; bases outside the gene matches: 3. Looked up from germline, CDR1 is SGHNT and CDR2 is YYREEE (reference sequence). The CDR3 sequence is CASSLGLAGGETQYF. CDR3 DNA sequence: TGTGCCAGCAGCCTAGGACTAGCGGGAGGGGAGACCCAGTACTTC.

The chain is built from TRBV2 and TRBJ1-2, with 7 bases aligning to TRBD1. CDR3 length: 13 amino acids. The J segment lost 7 bases and the V segment lost 6 bases, leaving 8 bases of the junction unmatched. The V gene's germline CDR1 is SNHLY and CDR2 FYNNEI. CDR3 amino acids: CASRLGTVGGYTF. The CDR3 DNA reads TGTGCCAGCAGGCTCGGGACAGTAGGTGGCTACACCTTC.

The V call is TRBV29-1, the J call TRBJ2-3, with 11 bases lining up with TRBD2. There are 16 residues in the CDR3. Unmatched junction bases numbered 13, after V lost 4 bases and J lost 7 bases. Germline CDR1 SQVTM, CDR2 ANQGSEA. The CDR3 sequence is CSVVFPSGGSSNTQYF. DNA of the CDR3: TGCAGCGTTGTCTTCCCTAGCGGGGGGAGTAGTAATACGCAGTATTTT.

The chain recombines TRBV9 with TRBJ1-4; 9 bases are shared with TRBD1. The CDR3 extends over 15 amino acids. Germline V gives CDR1 SGDLS, CDR2 YYNGEE. Germline trimming cut 2 bases from V and 3 bases from J; bases unmatched to any gene: 2. The CDR3 nucleotides read TGTGCCAGCAGCGTTAACAGGGGGCCTAATGAAAAACTGTTTTTT. This codes for CASSVNRGPNEKLFF.